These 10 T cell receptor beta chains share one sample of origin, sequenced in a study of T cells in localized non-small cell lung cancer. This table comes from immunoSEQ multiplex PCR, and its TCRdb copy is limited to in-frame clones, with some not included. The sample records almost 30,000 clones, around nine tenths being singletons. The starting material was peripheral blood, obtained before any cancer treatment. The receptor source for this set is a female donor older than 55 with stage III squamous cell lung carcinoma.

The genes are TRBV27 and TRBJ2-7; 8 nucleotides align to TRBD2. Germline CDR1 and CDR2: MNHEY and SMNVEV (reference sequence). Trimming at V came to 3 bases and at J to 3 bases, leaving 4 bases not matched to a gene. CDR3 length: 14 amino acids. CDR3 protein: CASSLRGVFYEQYF. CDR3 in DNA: TGTGCCAGCAGTTTGCGGGGGGTATTCTACGAGCAGTACTTC.

In nucleotides, the CDR3 is TGTGCCAGCAGCTGGCCACAGGGTGGTCCATCCGGGGAGCTGTTTTTT. Protein product: CASSWPQGGPSGELFF. This sequence joins TRBV7-9 and TRBJ2-2; D is perhaps TRBD1 (6 bases). The CDR3 covers 16 residues. Trimming took off 4 bases at V and 6 bases at J, with 18 bases between the two ends. Germline V CDR1 and CDR2: SEHNR, FQNEAQ (reference sequence).

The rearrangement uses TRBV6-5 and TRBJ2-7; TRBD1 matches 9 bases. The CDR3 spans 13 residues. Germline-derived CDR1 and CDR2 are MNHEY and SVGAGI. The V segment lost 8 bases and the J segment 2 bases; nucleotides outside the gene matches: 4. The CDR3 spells CASRRTGAYEQYF. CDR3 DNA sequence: TGTGCCAGCCGACGGACAGGGGCCTACGAGCAGTACTTC.

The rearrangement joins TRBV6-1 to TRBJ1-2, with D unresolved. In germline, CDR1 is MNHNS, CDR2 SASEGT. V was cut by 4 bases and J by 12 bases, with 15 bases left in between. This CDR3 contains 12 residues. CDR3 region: CASSAGFAVNTF. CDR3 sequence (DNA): TGTGCCAGCAGTGCTGGTTTTGCGGTCAACACCTTC.

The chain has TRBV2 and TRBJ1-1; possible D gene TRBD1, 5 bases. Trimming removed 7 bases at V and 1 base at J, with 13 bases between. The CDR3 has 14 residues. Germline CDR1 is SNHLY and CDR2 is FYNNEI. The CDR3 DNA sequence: TGTGCCAGCAAGATCAGGGATCAGAACACTGAAGCTTTCTTT. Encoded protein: CASKIRDQNTEAFF.

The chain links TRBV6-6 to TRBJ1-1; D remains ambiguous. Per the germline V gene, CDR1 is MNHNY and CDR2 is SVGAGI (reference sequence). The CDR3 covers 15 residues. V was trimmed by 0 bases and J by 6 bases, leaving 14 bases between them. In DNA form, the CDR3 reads TGTGCCAGCAGTTACTCGAACGGACTTTTGGCTGAAGCTTTCTTT. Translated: CASSYSNGLLAEAFF.

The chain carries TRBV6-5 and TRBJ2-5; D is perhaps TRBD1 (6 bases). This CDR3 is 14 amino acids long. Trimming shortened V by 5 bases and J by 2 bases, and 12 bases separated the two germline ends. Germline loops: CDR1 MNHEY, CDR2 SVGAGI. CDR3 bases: TGTGCCAGCAGTGCGAGCGACAGGCAAGAGACCCAGTACTTC. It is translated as CASSASDRQETQYF.

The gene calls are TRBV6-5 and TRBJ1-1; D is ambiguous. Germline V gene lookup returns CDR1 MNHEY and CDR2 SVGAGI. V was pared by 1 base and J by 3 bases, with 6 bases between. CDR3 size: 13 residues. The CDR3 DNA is TGTGCCAGCAGTTACTTTGGGTACACTGAAGCTTTCTTT. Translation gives CASSYFGYTEAFF.

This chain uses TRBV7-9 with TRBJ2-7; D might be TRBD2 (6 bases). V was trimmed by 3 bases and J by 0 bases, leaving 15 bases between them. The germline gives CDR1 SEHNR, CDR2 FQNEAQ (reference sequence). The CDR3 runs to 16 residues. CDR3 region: CASSFSRDLLSYEQYF. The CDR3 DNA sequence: TGTGCCAGCAGCTTCTCCCGGGACTTACTCTCCTACGAGCAGTACTTC.

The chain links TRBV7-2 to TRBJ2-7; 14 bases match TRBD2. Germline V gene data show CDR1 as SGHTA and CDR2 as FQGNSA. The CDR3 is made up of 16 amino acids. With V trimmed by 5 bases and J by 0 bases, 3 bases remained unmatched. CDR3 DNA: TGTGCCAGCAGCCATGGACTAGCGGGAGGCTCCTACGAGCAGTACTTC. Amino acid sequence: CASSHGLAGGSYEQYF.